Sequencing of this T cell receptor (beta chain) was carried out in a study of blood T cell repertoires in COVID-19 (dated by TCRdb to 2018 to 2020). With regard to the full study: The collaborator samples originated in the United States, Italy and Spain and spanned the acute and convalescent phases of COVID-19. Subjects who had been exposed to COVID-19, were actively infected with it, or had recovered from it provided the deeply sampled blood TCRbeta repertoires that made up the dataset. The repertoires were released in a freely available public database intended as a resource for research on the immune response to SARS-CoV-2. The material from the prospective study consisted of cDNA or gDNA derived from T cells, B-cell-depleted T cells, or PBMCs. The samples were drawn from two sources: the first 160 participants of the ongoing ImmuneRACE study, and 1,200 or so subjects contributed by 6 global collaborators. Where available, HLA class I and class II types were taken from metadata supplied by the sample provider and were not determined by assay-based typing. A de-identified subject ID, COVID-19 status, age in years and sex were almost always included in the sample metadata. Broader findings and caveats from the paper: The amount of clinical and demographic metadata varied by source and participant and was provided uncurated.

At one collaborating source in Seattle, patients were enrolled during active infection and were followed longitudinally through the course of disease. The collaborating institutions used their own protocols to collect whole blood in K2EDTA tubes. For TCRbeta analysis, collaborators shipped samples as frozen whole blood, isolated PBMCs, or DNA extracted from either of those sample types. Worth noting for this clone: No antigen is known for it. No per-base quality is available; no much larger clone lies one base away.

The immunoSEQ Assay, a bias-controlled multiplex PCR, was used to amplify TCRbeta CDR3 regions from genomic DNA. The authors' pipeline ran thus. The number of nucleated cells in each sample was estimated by amplification of reference gene primers within the assay. Sequence reads were collapsed and filtered to measure the absolute abundance of every unique TCRbeta CDR3 rearrangement. For each sample, productive Simpson clonality was calculated by taking the square root of Simpson's diversity index across productive rearrangements. This immuneACCESS table, as held by TCRdb, lists in-frame sequences with V and J called but not all clones. Of the missing ones, under half trace to an unresolved V gene in checked studies; the others have no known cause. D and trimming come from the DNA, and the V and J calls and clone size come from that table. In all, the sample holds about 170,000 clones, and approximately 86% of those were seen once. Approximately 0.5% of the sample rests with the top ten.

From a lookup of the germline V gene, CDR1 and CDR2 are KGHSH and LQKENI. The CDR3 starts with the cysteine, ends with the phenylalanine, and has 15 residues. The entry retains the CDR3 DNA only, 45 bases that are in frame from base 1. V loses 3 bases of germline sequence and J loses 0 bases, and the interval between the two ends is 10 bases. The chain employs TRBV18 and TRBJ2-3, with the identity of the D gene unclear. The TCR was taken from a man in his fifties or sixties with COVID-19, enrolled during active disease. Material for sequencing was peripheral blood. The DNA is TGTGCCAGCTCACCGCAAGACTCAAGCACAGATACGCAGTATTTT. This codes for CASSPQDSSTDTQYF.